This T cell receptor (beta chain) was identified during a study of T cell responses to AZD1222 COVID-19 vaccine. Generated by immunoSEQ multiplex PCR, the TCRdb table keeps only in-frame clones and is missing some. The data show 250,000 to 300,000 clones, almost 95% seen once. Germline loops: CDR1 MNHEY, CDR2 SMNVEV (reference sequence). This CDR3 has 17 residues. With 10 bases removed from V and 1 base from J, the gap between germline ends came to 25 bases. Sequences were derived from peripheral blood, sampled 28 days after the second AZD1222 dose. This receptor was obtained from an adult who received the AZD1222 COVID-19 vaccine. The chain employs TRBV27 and TRBJ1-2; possibly TRBD1 for D (6 bases). The CDR3 here is CAIPRTQGRELNYGYTF. The CDR3 DNA reads as TGTGCCATCCCGAGAACACAGGGTAGGGAACTTAACTATGGCTACACCTTC.